A selection of T cell receptor beta chains follows, all from one sample in a study of glioma-infiltrating T cells after dendritic cell vaccination. TCRdb's table, derived via immunoSEQ multiplex PCR, lists solely in-frame clones and lacks some. The sample includes about 100,000 clones, around 80% seen only once; the top ten take roughly 5.6%. The sample here was blood, taken before dendritic cell vaccination. These receptors originate from a human donor with glioblastoma. CDR3s leave out the opening cysteine and the closing phenylalanine or tryptophan. The D gene is left open where the match is weak. A clone size is listed for some rows: how often the clone was seen (once, few, many), or a class if it is expanded.

D gene	J gene	clone size	V gene	CDR3 protein
TRBD1	TRBJ1-1	NA	TRBV5-1	ASSLIAGGPGTEAF
NA	TRBJ1-6	NA	TRBV7-6	ASSLSGLDSPLH
TRBD1	TRBJ2-3	NA	TRBV10-3	AIRQGTTDTQY
TRBD2	TRBJ2-5	NA	TRBV11-1	ASSPGTSEETQY
NA	TRBJ1-2	NA	TRBV5-1	ASSIGQPYGYT
TRBD2	NA	few	TRBV19	ASSIAIAGAGEQY
TRBD1	TRBJ1-1	NA	TRBV6-5	ASSPFTGDTEAF
NA	TRBJ2-6	NA	TRBV4-2	ASSPPGSGANVLT
TRBD2	TRBJ2-2	NA	TRBV27	ASSHHPPGLAFNTGELF
NA	NA	NA	TRBV7-9	ASSLEGGVGHEQY
NA	TRBJ1-1	NA	TRBV28	ASSLSLGQTKIFAF
NA	TRBJ1-3	NA	TRBV7-2	ASSLDSSGNTIY
TRBD2	TRBJ2-3	NA	TRBV4-1	ASSQETSGVTDTQY
NA	TRBJ2-7	NA	TRBV28	ASSLGREPEQY
TRBD2	TRBJ2-2	NA	TRBV9	ASSVVGGDNTGELF
NA	TRBJ1-5	NA	TRBV6-6	ASSFSSNQPQH
TRBD1	TRBJ1-4	once	TRBV2	ASRFPGQGAPNEKLF
NA	TRBJ1-4	NA	TRBV12-5	ASGLRGEKLF
NA	TRBJ2-1	NA	TRBV1	TSSQDVEEIYNEQF
TRBD2	TRBJ2-7	few	TRBV10-3	AISELAGVGKQY
NA	TRBJ2-1	NA	TRBV27	ASTPGAGGLNEQF
TRBD2	TRBJ2-1	few	TRBV30	AWSVSPSGAYNEQF
NA	TRBJ2-3	NA	TRBV12-2	ASRGGLAGGPSTDTQY
NA	TRBJ2-6	once	TRBV10-3	AISESNSGANVLT
NA	TRBJ1-1	NA	TRBV5-4	ASSRDRNTEAF
NA	TRBJ1-6	NA	TRBV6-6	ASSSTGHSPLH
TRBD1	TRBJ1-2	NA	TRBV5-8	ASSLGQGGYGYT
TRBD2	TRBJ2-1	NA	TRBV14	ASSHLLAGGRDEQF
NA	TRBJ2-2	few	TRBV6-6	ASSAYQGSGELF
TRBD1	TRBJ1-2	few	TRBV2	ASSEATGVQYGYT
NA	TRBJ1-2	NA	TRBV27	ASSLWGAGPLGYT
NA	TRBJ1-2	once	TRBV5-6	ASSLDPRANYGYT
NA	TRBJ1-4	NA	TRBV9	ASSVGGSEEKLF
NA	TRBJ1-1	few	TRBV27	ASSPRQYLMNTEAF
TRBD1	TRBJ1-2	NA	TRBV5-1	ASSLGDRVGYT
TRBD2	TRBJ2-3	NA	TRBV7-9	ASSSAGVPTNTQY
NA	TRBJ1-1	once	TRBV5-1	ASSFNTGYTEAF
NA	TRBJ1-4	many	TRBV15	ATAPFRDTGDSRV
NA	TRBJ2-1	NA	TRBV7-9	ASGGVDEQF
NA	TRBJ1-5	NA	TRBV18	ASSPKGEGGQPQH
TRBD1	TRBJ1-2	NA	TRBV27	ASSLGQGSGYT
TRBD2	TRBJ2-1	NA	TRBV5-1	ASSLGWGGIDNEQF
TRBD2	TRBJ2-1	NA	TRBV10-3	AIGGTSGGDNEQF
NA	TRBJ1-1	NA	TRBV28	ASRKGGVLNTEAF
TRBD1	TRBJ2-1	NA	TRBV6-1	ASTTLGQGYNEQF
TRBD2	TRBJ2-3	NA	TRBV5-4	ASSPGTSGVTY
NA	TRBJ2-3	NA	TRBV14	ASSQVASTQY
TRBD1	TRBJ1-2	NA	TRBV27	ASSWDGRGFYGYT
NA	TRBJ2-5	NA	TRBV20-1	SAQQETQY
TRBD1	TRBJ1-1	NA	TRBV29-1	LTGGTEAF
TRBD1	TRBJ2-2	NA	TRBV19	ASSPQGAGELF
NA	TRBJ1-1	once	TRBV29-1	SVEKQGEVEAF
TRBD1	TRBJ2-2	NA	TRBV5-1	ASSYRGLDTGELF
NA	TRBJ2-7	NA	TRBV2	ATQTRQAQSYEQY